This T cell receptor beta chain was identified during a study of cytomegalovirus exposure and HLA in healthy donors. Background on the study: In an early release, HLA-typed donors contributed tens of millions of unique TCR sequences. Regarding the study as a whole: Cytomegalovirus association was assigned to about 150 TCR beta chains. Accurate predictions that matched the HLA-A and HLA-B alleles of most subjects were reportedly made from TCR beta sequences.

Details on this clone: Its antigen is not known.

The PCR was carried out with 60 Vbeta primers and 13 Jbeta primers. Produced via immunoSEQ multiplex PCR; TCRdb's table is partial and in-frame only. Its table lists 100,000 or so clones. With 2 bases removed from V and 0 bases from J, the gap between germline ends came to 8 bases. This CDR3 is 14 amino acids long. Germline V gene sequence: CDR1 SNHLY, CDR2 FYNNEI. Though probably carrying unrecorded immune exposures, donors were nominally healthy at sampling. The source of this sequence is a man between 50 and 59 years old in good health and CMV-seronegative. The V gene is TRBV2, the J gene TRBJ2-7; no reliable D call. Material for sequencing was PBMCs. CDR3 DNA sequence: TGTGCCAGCAGTGAAAGCGCGTACTCCTACGAGCAGTACTTC. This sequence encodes CASSESAYSYEQYF.